The clone carrying this TCR beta chain was found many times. Preparing the TCRbeta library involved the use of unique molecular identifiers. TCRdb re-analysed the PCR reads in MiXCR, keeping a single row per CDR3 protein. There are around 680,000 distinct CDR3 sequences in the sample; around 17% occur only once, and approximately 1% lies in the top ten. The sample comes from a study of T-cell reconstitution after alpha-beta-depleted transplantation in children. The V gene lost 0 bases and the J gene lost 0 bases, with 7 bases spanning the gap. The germline gives CDR1 SGHTA, CDR2 FQGTGA. This CDR3 contains 15 residues.

Material: PBMCs from the stem cell graft donor, obtained from the stem cell graft. The sequence was collected from a human donor who donated a stem cell graft to a child with acute myeloid leukemia. The chain couples TRBV7-3 to TRBJ2-3; D is unresolved. The DNA of the CDR3 is TGTGCCAGCAGCTTAACGCGCGACAGCACAGATACGCAGTATTTT. It translates to CASSLTRDSTDTQYF.